This T cell receptor beta chain was retrieved from a study of cytomegalovirus exposure and HLA in healthy donors. Study results and limitations: Per a prior analysis, the majority of TCR beta V segments were productive roughly 87% or roughly 30% of the time. Later analysis identified about 18,000 TCR beta sequences associated with HLA alleles, using a false discovery rate threshold of 0.05.

CDR3 size: 15 residues. Germline V gene sequence: CDR1 MNHEY, CDR2 SMNVEV (reference sequence). Trimming pared 3 bases from V and 8 bases from J, leaving 17 bases between. The PCR used 60 Vbeta and 13 Jbeta primers. Assay: immunoSEQ multiplex PCR; the TCRdb copy retains only in-frame clones and omits some. The table records around 180,000 clones, about 86% of them present only once. As to this clone: Its target is unknown.

The V call is TRBV27, the J call TRBJ2-1, with D possibly TRBD1 on 5 matching bases. The receptor comes from a woman aged 18-30 years in good health and CMV-seropositive. Sequenced input: PBMCs. The CDR3 DNA is TGTGCCAGCAGTTTTTTAGGGGCTAGGATCCATGAGCAGTTCTTC. Translated, it gives CASSFLGARIHEQFF.